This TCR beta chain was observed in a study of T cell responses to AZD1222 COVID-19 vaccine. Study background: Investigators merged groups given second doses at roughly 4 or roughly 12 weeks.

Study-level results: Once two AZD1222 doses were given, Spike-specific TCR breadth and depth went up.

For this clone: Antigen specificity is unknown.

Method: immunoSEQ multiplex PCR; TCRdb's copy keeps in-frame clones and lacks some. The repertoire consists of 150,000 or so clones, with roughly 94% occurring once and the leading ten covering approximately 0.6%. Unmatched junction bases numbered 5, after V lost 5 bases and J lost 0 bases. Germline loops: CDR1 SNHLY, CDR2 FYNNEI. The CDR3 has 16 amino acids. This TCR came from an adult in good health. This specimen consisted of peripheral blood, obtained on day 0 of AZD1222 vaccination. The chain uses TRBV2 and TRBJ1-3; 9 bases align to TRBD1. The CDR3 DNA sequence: TGTGCCAGCAGTTTCGGACAGGGGTCCTCTGGAAACACCATATATTTT. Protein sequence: CASSFGQGSSGNTIYF.